This entry is about one T cell receptor (beta chain). The antigen is not known. The sample is drawn from a study of lymphopenia after photon versus proton radiotherapy. Per the germline V gene, CDR1 is MGHRA and CDR2 is YSYEKL. This CDR3 region has 17 residues. V shed 1 base and J 8 bases; nucleotides not matched to a gene: 13. Assay: immunoSEQ multiplex PCR; the TCRdb copy retains only in-frame clones and omits some. The data hold some 30,000 clones, with 85% to 90% observed a single time. Study-level results: Post-nadir TCR diversity decline inversely tracked overall survival among those who died.

Source: peripheral blood, taken from a patient treated with photon-based radiotherapy. This receptor was obtained from a woman in her 50s with pancreatic cancer. The chain has TRBV4-1 and TRBJ2-1, with 8 bases fitting TRBD2. The CDR3 region has the DNA TGCGCCAGCAGCCAAGCTGGTACGGGAGGGTCCTGGTATGAGCAGTTCTTC. It codes for CASSQAGTGGSWYEQFF.